This T cell receptor (beta chain) was recorded in a study of blood T cell repertoires in COVID-19. As for the study in general: Samples representing acute and convalescent COVID-19 were sourced from the United States, Italy and Spain. Sample material is recorded as cDNA or gDNA derived from T cells, B-cell-depleted T cells, or PBMCs.

In the authors' methods: For nucleated cells, counts were estimated from reference gene primer amplification. Profiled with immunoSEQ multiplex PCR; TCRdb holds only in-frame clones, not every one. V and J calls and clone size are as listed in that table; D and trimming were resolved from the DNA. The sample carries around 200,000 clones, about four fifths recorded once. This clone was picked up many times. This CDR3 is built from 13 residues. The germline V gene has CDR1 SNHLY and CDR2 FYNNEI. V was clipped by 5 bases and J by 4 bases, with 11 bases between them. The chain uses TRBV2 and TRBJ1-2; D is unresolved. This receptor was taken from a woman aged 40-49 years with active or convalescent COVID-19. The sequenced sample consisted of peripheral blood. The CDR3 region has the DNA TGTGCCAGCAGTCCAAGCGAGGGCTATGGCTACACCTTC. Translating gives CASSPSEGYGYTF.